One T cell receptor (beta chain) is described in this entry. Its antigen remains unidentified. 60 Vbeta and 13 Jbeta primers were used in PCR. Sequenced by immunoSEQ multiplex PCR; TCRdb stores in-frame clones only, minus some. The sample records fewer than 250,000 clones, just under 75% being singletons. The sample belongs to a study of cytomegalovirus exposure and HLA in healthy donors. Findings of the study overall: In a later analysis, a genetic analysis reported fewer productive-TCR N-insertions in an Asian-associated ancestry cluster than the cohort average. Previously analyzed data showed that most TCR beta V segments were productive at a frequency of about 87% or about 30%. An observed cluster of highly shared sequence variants was recorded as a likely sequencing artifact.

CDR3 length: 16 amino acids. Trimming took 4 bases from V and 1 from J; bases not matched to a gene: 8. Per the germline V gene, CDR1 is SGDLS and CDR2 is YYNGEE. Input material: PBMCs. J is TRBJ2-3 and V is TRBV9; 8 positions match TRBD2. The receptor comes from a man aged 25 to 40 in good health and CMV-seropositive. Here the CDR3 reads CASSRTRGAGTDTQYF. CDR3 nucleotide sequence: TGTGCCAGCAGCCGAACGCGGGGGGCGGGCACAGATACGCAGTATTTT.